This T cell receptor beta chain was captured in a study of blood T cell repertoires in COVID-19. As for the study in general: Spain, Italy and the United States supplied samples that represented acute and convalescent COVID-19. Sample material is recorded as cDNA or gDNA derived from T cells, B-cell-depleted T cells, or PBMCs.

This clone occurred once. Study processing details: The assay estimated nucleated cells by amplifying reference gene primers. Clones were read by immunoSEQ multiplex PCR, and TCRdb kept only the in-frame ones, dropping some. The V and J calls and clone size are taken from that table; D and trimming were inferred from the DNA. The table shows approximately 200,000 clones, with 75% to 90% occurring only once. Germline V gives CDR1 LGHDT, CDR2 YNNKEL (reference sequence). The CDR3 sequence is 13 residues long. Trimming stripped 8 bases from V and 3 bases from J, with 12 bases between. This sequence originates from a human donor with active or convalescent COVID-19. The donor label of this sample is uncertain. The chain couples TRBV3-1 (or the pseudogene TRBV3-2) to TRBJ2-3, with D perhaps matching TRBD1 (6 bases). The sequencing input was peripheral blood. Here the CDR3 DNA reads TGTGCCAGCGGCTACCAGGGGACAGATACGCAGTATTTT. Its translation: CASGYQGTDTQYF.